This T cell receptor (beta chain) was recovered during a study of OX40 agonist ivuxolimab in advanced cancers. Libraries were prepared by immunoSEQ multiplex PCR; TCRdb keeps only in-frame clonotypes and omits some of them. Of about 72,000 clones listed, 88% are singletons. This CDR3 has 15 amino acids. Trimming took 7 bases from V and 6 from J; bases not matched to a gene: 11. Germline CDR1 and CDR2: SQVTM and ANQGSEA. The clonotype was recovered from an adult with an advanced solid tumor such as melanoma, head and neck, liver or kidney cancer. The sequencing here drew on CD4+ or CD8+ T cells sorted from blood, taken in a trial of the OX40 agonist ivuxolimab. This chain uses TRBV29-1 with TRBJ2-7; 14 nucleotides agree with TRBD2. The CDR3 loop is CSATGTSGRSGEQYF. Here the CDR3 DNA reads TGCAGCGCTACTGGGACTAGCGGGAGATCTGGCGAGCAGTACTTC.